A single sample gave rise to the 6 T cell receptor beta chains below, sequenced in a study of shared clonotypes between healthy human individuals (dated by TCRdb to about 2020). Libraries came from the immunoSEQ multiplex PCR assay. In TCRdb, the immuneACCESS table is reduced to in-frame sequences with V and J assigned. These tables do not hold every clone; where another copy was compared, an unresolved V gene accounts for under half, and the others remain unexplained. The table for this sample lists about 1.5 million clones; 95% to 99% of them were counted only once. The ten top clones hold about 0.4% of the sample. The material sequenced was naive CD4+ T cells sorted from blood. The sample's cell subset or site label is to be understood as: CD45RA+ positively selected. These receptors came from a young man in good health.

The rearrangement uses TRBV7-3 and TRBJ2-1; D gene uncertain. The CDR3 runs to 15 residues. Trimming took 0 bases from V and 3 from J, leaving 9 bases between them. From germline, CDR1 is SGHTA and CDR2 FQGTGA. The CDR3 bases are TGTGCCAGCAGCTTAACGTGGGCGCTCTACAATGAGCAGTTCTTC. Translating gives CASSLTWALYNEQFF.

In nucleotides, the CDR3 is TGTGCCAGTAGTGTAGTTACCATGAACACTGAAGCTTTCTTT. This sequence encodes CASSVVTMNTEAFF. J is TRBJ1-1 and V is TRBV19, with D uncertain. V dropped 5 bases and J dropped 0 bases, with 10 bases sitting between them. This CDR3 has 14 residues. The germline V gene has CDR1 LNHDA and CDR2 SQIVND (reference sequence).

V usage is TRBV30 and J usage is TRBJ2-3; possible D gene TRBD2, 5 bases. The length of the CDR3 is 13 residues. The V and J ends lost 3 bases and 6 bases respectively, with 13 bases between them. CDR1 is GTSNPN, CDR2 SVGIG, per germline (reference sequence). This chain's CDR3 is CAWREARRDTQYF. The CDR3 nucleotides read TGTGCCTGGAGGGAGGCACGGCGTGATACGCAGTATTTT.

This chain joins TRBV27 and TRBJ1-4; possible D gene TRBD1, 5 bases. The CDR3 totals 21 residues. Germline CDR1 reads MNHEY; CDR2 reads SMNVEV (reference sequence). The germline V and J ends were trimmed by 0 bases and 0 bases, with 23 bases remaining between them. CDR3 DNA: TGTGCCAGCAGTTTATCGAAGGGGACTCGAGTAGACACTGCAACTAATGAAAAACTGTTTTTT. This gives the protein CASSLSKGTRVDTATNEKLFF.

The chain couples TRBV5-8 to TRBJ2-7, with 7 bases that match TRBD1. There are 17 residues in the CDR3. The germline V gene encodes CDR1 SGHTS and CDR2 YDEGEE. V trimming: 4 bases; J trimming: 5 bases; junction bases outside the gene matches: 18. Written as DNA, the CDR3 is TGTGCCAGCAGCGTAATACAGGGGATAAGGGTATTCGACGAGCAGTACTTC. Translated: CASSVIQGIRVFDEQYF.

The genes are TRBV5-1 and TRBJ2-7; D is perhaps TRBD2 (6 bases). Trimming shortened V by 0 bases and J by 7 bases, and 14 bases separated the two germline ends. The CDR3 totals 14 residues. Germline CDR1 and CDR2: SGHRS and YFSETQ. CDR3 loop: CASSLGPGAGEQYF. CDR3 nucleotides: TGCGCCAGCAGCTTGGGGCCGGGAGCAGGGGAGCAGTACTTC.